A selection of T cell receptor beta chains follows, all from one sample in a study of blood T cell repertoires in COVID-19. Sequenced by immunoSEQ multiplex PCR; TCRdb stores in-frame clones only, minus some. Among tens of thousands of clones listed, about nine tenths were seen once. Sequenced input: peripheral blood. The receptor set was obtained from a man aged 55 to 70 with active COVID-19. The CDR3 runs from the conserved cysteine through the conserved F or W. The D gene is left open where the match is weak. The size entry is marked missing in some rows and otherwise reads once, few, many or a size class.

>TRBJ1-2|-|TRBD1|TRBV3-1/TRBV3-2
TGTGCCAGCAGCCAATGGGACAGGGGGCCTGATGGCTACACCTTC
CASSQWDRGPDGYTF
>TRBJ2-4|-|TRBD2|TRBV5-4
TGTGCCAGCAGCAACGGACTAGCGGGCGTAGCCAAAAACATTCAGTACTTC
CASSNGLAGVAKNIQYF
>TRBJ2-7|-|-|TRBV10-2
TGCGCCAGCAGTGTCCCAGGGAAAGGAACCTACGAGCAGTACTTC
CASSVPGKGTYEQYF
>TRBJ1-5|-|-|TRBV2
TGTGCCAGCAGTATGACAGGAAGCAATCAGCCCCAGCATTTT
CASSMTGSNQPQHF
>TRBJ1-4|-|TRBD1|TRBV7-2
TGTGCCAGCAGCTTAAGTGGGACAGTGAATGAAAAACTGTTTTTT
CASSLSGTVNEKLFF
>TRBJ2-1|-|TRBD2|TRBV19
TGTGCCAGTAGTATAGCGGGAGGGTCCTACAATGAGCAGTTCTTC
CASSIAGGSYNEQFF
>TRBJ2-7|-|-|TRBV19
TGTGCCAGTAGTCCCCGACTCTCCTACGAGCAGTACTTC
CASSPRLSYEQYF
>TRBJ1-4|-|-|TRBV19
TGTGCCAGTAGTATCGACACGAGGGATGAAAAACTGTTTTTT
CASSIDTRDEKLFF
>TRBJ2-7|-|TRBD2|TRBV5-1
TGCGCCAGCAGCTTGAGTAGCGGGAGCTACGAGCAGTACTTC
CASSLSSGSYEQYF
>TRBJ2-7|-|-|TRBV3-1/TRBV3-2
TGTGCCAGCAGCCAAGGCGGTGTTGATAAGTACGAGCAGTACTTC
CASSQGGVDKYEQYF
>TRBJ2-6|-|TRBD1|TRBV19
TGTGCCAGTAGTCACAGGGGATCGGTCTCTGGGGCCAACGTCCTGACTTTC
CASSHRGSVSGANVLTF
>TRBJ2-1|-|TRBD1|TRBV24-1
TGTGCCACCAGTGAAGGGGGCCCCTACAATGAGCAGTTCTTC
CATSEGGPYNEQFF
>TRBJ2-7|few|TRBD1|TRBV18
TGTGCCAGCTCACCACAAATAACGGGACAGGGGAGCTACGAGCAGTACTTC
CASSPQITGQGSYEQYF
>TRBJ2-1|-|TRBD2|TRBV11-1
TGTGCCAGCAGCTTTAGCGGGAGCTCCTACAATGAGCAGTTCTTC
CASSFSGSSYNEQFF
>TRBJ2-5|-|-|TRBV2
TGTGCCAGCAAATTGTCGGCGGAGGGAGAGACCCAGTACTTC
CASKLSAEGETQYF
>TRBJ1-3|-|TRBD1|TRBV12-5
TGTGCTAGTGGTGCGGGGTTCGGACAGGGCACTTTCTCTGGAAACACCATATATTTT
CASGAGFGQGTFSGNTIYF
>TRBJ1-1|few|TRBD1|TRBV6-6
TGTGCCAGCAGCCCAGGGACAGGGATATCGGCCACTGAAGCTTTCTTT
CASSPGTGISATEAFF
>TRBJ2-1|-|TRBD2|TRBV27
TGTGCCAGCAGTTTCTTGACTAGCGCTTCCGGAAATGAGCAGTTCTTC
CASSFLTSASGNEQFF
>TRBJ1-4|once|-|TRBV18
TGTGCCAGCTCACCGGAGATCGGCACTAATGAAAAACTGTTTTTT
CASSPEIGTNEKLFF
>TRBJ2-1|once|TRBD2|TRBV27
TGTGCCAGCAGAGGACTAGCGGGAGGAAATGAGCAGTTCTTC
CASRGLAGGNEQFF
>TRBJ2-5|-|TRBD2|TRBV3-1/TRBV3-2
TGTGCCAGCAGCCGAGGGACTAGCGGGCCACAAGAGACCCAGTACTTC
CASSRGTSGPQETQYF
>TRBJ2-7|once|TRBD1|TRBV5-1
TGCGCCAGCAGCATCCAGACAGGGGGCGTATACGAGCAGTACTTC
CASSIQTGGVYEQYF
>TRBJ2-2|-|TRBD1|TRBV29-1
TGCAGCGCCCTACGACAGGGGAATACCGGGGAGCTGTTTTTT
CSALRQGNTGELFF
>TRBJ2-4|-|TRBD1|TRBV6-5
TGTGCCAGCAGTTCACGACAGGGGCGAGCCAAAAACATTCAGTACTTC
CASSSRQGRAKNIQYF
>TRBJ2-2|-|-|TRBV21-1
TGTGCCAGCAGCAAAAACGGGACAGGGTGGGACGGGGAGCTGTTTTTT
CASSKNGTGWDGELFF
>TRBJ2-7|-|TRBD2|TRBV30
TGTGCAATGGACTTAGCGGGAGGCCACGAGCAGTACTTC
CAMDLAGGHEQYF
>TRBJ1-1|-|TRBD1|TRBV2
TGTGCCAGCAGCCGACAGGGCCCCAACACTGAAGCTTTCTTT
CASSRQGPNTEAFF
>TRBJ2-2|-|-|TRBV19
TGTGCCAGCACACTTCAGGAGAACACCGGGGAGCTGTTTTTT
CASTLQENTGELFF
>TRBJ1-2|-|-|TRBV28
TGTGCCAGCAGAGATGCGAGGGGCAGGGGCTATGGCTACACCTTC
CASRDARGRGYGYTF
>TRBJ2-5|-|TRBD2|TRBV25-1
TGTGCCAGCAGTGAACTCCCCGGGAGGGGGGAGACCCAGTACTTC
CASSELPGRGETQYF
>TRBJ1-1|-|-|TRBV12-3/TRBV12-4
TGTGCCAGCAGTTTCAGGCAGAACACTGAAGCTTTCTTT
CASSFRQNTEAFF
>TRBJ2-3|-|TRBD2|TRBV3-1/TRBV3-2
TGTGCCAGCAGCCATACTAGCGGGAGCACAGATACGCAGTATTTT
CASSHTSGSTDTQYF
>TRBJ2-1|-|TRBD2|TRBV28
TGTGCCAGCATCGCTCCCGGGACTAGCGGTGGGGGTGAGCAGTTCTTC
CASIAPGTSGGGEQFF
>TRBJ1-4|-|-|TRBV9
TGTGCCAGCAGCGCCCTCGGGCAGGGGAGTCAAAAACTGTTTTTT
CASSALGQGSQKLFF
>TRBJ2-1|-|TRBD2|TRBV2
TGTGCCAGCAGCGCCGGGACTATTGAGCAGTTCTTC
CASSAGTIEQFF
>TRBJ2-7|-|TRBD1|TRBV29-1
TGCAGCGTTGGATCCCGAGGGGACAGGGGGGCAAACGAGCAGTACTTC
CSVGSRGDRGANEQYF
>TRBJ2-3|-|TRBD2|TRBV25-1
TGTGCCAGCAGTCTTAGCGGGAGAACAGATACGCAGTATTTT
CASSLSGRTDTQYF
>TRBJ2-1|-|-|TRBV7-2
TGTGCCAGCAGCTTAGTGAGCAATGAGCAGTTCTTC
CASSLVSNEQFF
>TRBJ2-7|-|TRBD2|TRBV7-3
TGTGCCAGCAGCTCCACGACTAGCGGCCCTGTCGAGCAGTACTTC
CASSSTTSGPVEQYF
>TRBJ1-2|-|-|TRBV28
TGTGCCAGCAGTTTAAATGGAGGTTATGGCTACACCTTC
CASSLNGGYGYTF
>TRBJ2-3|once|TRBD2|TRBV27
TGTGCCAGCAGTAAGACTAGCGCCCAACCCACAGATACGCAGTATTTT
CASSKTSAQPTDTQYF
>TRBJ2-7|-|-|TRBV4-1
TGCGCCAGCAGCCTGGTGACTAGTGGGACCTACGAGCAGTACTTC
CASSLVTSGTYEQYF
>TRBJ2-5|-|-|TRBV6-5
TGTGCCAGCAGGTGGAAAAGGAGAGAGACCCAGTACTTC
CASRWKRRETQYF
>TRBJ2-1|-|TRBD2|TRBV9
TGTGCCAGCACCCAAGACAGGGCTAGCGGGACCAATGAGCAGTTCTTC
CASTQDRASGTNEQFF
>TRBJ2-1|-|TRBD2|TRBV12-3/TRBV12-4
TGTGCCAGCAGTTTTAAGGCGACTAGCAGTATGTTCTTC
CASSFKATSSMFF
>TRBJ1-5|-|-|TRBV28
TGTGCCAGCAGTTTGCCCGGGACACGGTATCAGCCCCAGCATTTT
CASSLPGTRYQPQHF
>TRBJ2-1|-|TRBD2|TRBV7-3
TGTGCCAGCAGCTCCGCGTCCGGGAGGAACAATGAGCAGTTCTTC
CASSSASGRNNEQFF
>TRBJ2-7|-|TRBD1|TRBV11-2
TGTGCCAGCCAACCAAGGACAGGGGGCTACGAGCAGTACTTC
CASQPRTGGYEQYF
>TRBJ1-2|few|-|TRBV18
TGTGCCAGCTCATCCGGGGGAGACTATGGCTACACCTTC
CASSSGGDYGYTF
>TRBJ2-7|-|-|TRBV19
TGTGCCAGTAGTTCGACGGACAAGTCCTACGAGCAGTACTTC
CASSSTDKSYEQYF
>TRBJ1-5|-|-|TRBV27
TGTGCCAGCAGTTTGAACGGGAACAATCAGCCCCAGCATTTT
CASSLNGNNQPQHF
>TRBJ1-6|-|TRBD1|TRBV18
TGTGCCAGCTCACCCGATCCGGGACAGGGTAGTTCACCCCTCCACTTT
CASSPDPGQGSSPLHF
>TRBJ2-3|-|-|TRBV20-1
TGCAGTGCTAGTATCGGAGCTGGTACGCAGTATTTT
CSASIGAGTQYF
>TRBJ1-1|-|-|TRBV7-3
TGTGCCAGCAGCTTAAGGGGACAGAACACTGAAGCTTTCTTT
CASSLRGQNTEAFF
>TRBJ2-2|-|-|TRBV21-1
TGTGCCAGCAGCTCAGTCGGGACTCACACCGGGGAGCTGTTTTTT
CASSSVGTHTGELFF
>TRBJ2-1|once|-|TRBV4-2
TGTGCCAGCAGACCCTCGGATAGCGGCTACAATGAGCAGTTCTTC
CASRPSDSGYNEQFF
>TRBJ2-7|-|-|TRBV11-2
TGTGCCAGCAGCTTCCCCGGACTACCTACGGAGCAGTACTTC
CASSFPGLPTEQYF
>TRBJ2-7|-|-|TRBV6-5
TGTGCCAGCAGTTACTCGCGTAGCGACTCCTACGAGCAGTACTTC
CASSYSRSDSYEQYF
>TRBJ2-7|-|TRBD1|TRBV6-5
TGTGCCAGCACGGACAGGGGCGCCTACGAGCAGTACTTC
CASTDRGAYEQYF
>TRBJ2-7|once|-|TRBV28
TGTGCCAGCAAACAGGACTCCTACGAGCAGTACTTC
CASKQDSYEQYF